This paragraph covers one T cell receptor (beta chain) sequence. The data were taken from a study of blood T cell repertoires in COVID-19. Profiling relied on immunoSEQ multiplex PCR, and the TCRdb table lists in-frame clones only, not all of them. This table holds 200,000 to 250,000 clones, approximately 91% found once. This receptor was obtained from a man in his sixties who had recovered from COVID-19. The specimen sequenced was peripheral blood.

CDR3 coding DNA: TGTGCCAGCAGCACCTATACCGGGACAGGGGCGGAATCGGGCTCTGGAAACACCATATATTTT. Protein sequence: CASSTYTGTGAESGSGNTIYF. The chain joins TRBV9 to TRBJ1-3, with TRBD1 identical over 10 bases. The CDR3 length is 21 residues. V lost 4 bases to trimming and J lost 0 bases; unmatched junction nucleotides: 19. Germline assignment: CDR1 SGDLS and CDR2 YYNGEE.